Below, 15 T cell receptor beta chains from the same sample are listed, as sequenced in a study of T cells after somatic rescue of genetic block (dated by TCRdb to about 2020). Libraries were prepared through the immunoSEQ multiplex PCR assay. The source is immuneACCESS, and TCRdb retained only in-frame sequences with V and J called. Part of the clones is not carried over; for the studies checked, unresolved V genes explain less than half of this, and the remainder is unexplained. The sample yields around 8,000 clones; 75% to 90% were counted once. The top ten clonotypes cover over 25% of the sample. The sample consisted of peripheral blood mononuclear cells (PBMCs). Every receptor here comes from a boy under 18.

This rearrangement joins TRBV9 to TRBJ2-1, with 12 bases fitting TRBD2. The junction had 17 bases not matched to a gene; V was cut back by 1 base and J by 6 bases. Looked up from germline, CDR1 is SGDLS and CDR2 is YYNGEE. The CDR3 length is 20 residues. CDR3 region: CASSVPSIMERTSGTNEQFF. The CDR3 nucleotides read TGTGCCAGCAGCGTACCCTCTATAATGGAGAGGACTAGCGGGACCAATGAGCAGTTCTTC.

This clone was seen only once. The chain is built from TRBV4-3 and TRBJ2-5; possibly TRBD1 for D (7 bases). The CDR3 loop spans 14 amino acids. V lost 4 bases, J lost 4 bases, and 13 bases lay in between. Germline V gene lookup returns CDR1 LGHNA and CDR2 YSLEER. The CDR3 nucleotides read TGCGCCAGCAGCCTAGGGGGCGGGATAGAGACCCAGTACTTC. It specifies CASSLGGGIETQYF.

The chain uses TRBV27 and TRBJ2-3, with 11 bases fitting TRBD2. Germline CDR1 MNHEY, CDR2 SMNVEV (reference sequence). This CDR3 region has 14 residues. V trimming: 4 bases; J trimming: 7 bases; junction bases outside the gene matches: 4. DNA for the CDR3: TGTGCCAGCAGTTCCGGGACTAGCGGTTATACGCAGTATTTT. Protein: CASSSGTSGYTQYF.

The rearrangement uses TRBV2 and TRBJ2-1, with D perhaps TRBD2 (6 bases). Germline V gives CDR1 SNHLY, CDR2 FYNNEI. V lost 6 bases, J lost 0 bases, and 6 bases lay in between. The CDR3 contains 13 residues. In DNA, the CDR3 is TGTGCCAGCAGGGAGGGCTCCTACAATGAGCAGTTCTTC. Its translation: CASREGSYNEQFF.

This chain links TRBV15 with TRBJ1-2, with TRBD1 identical over 8 bases. CDR1 is LNHNV, CDR2 YYDKDF, per germline (reference sequence). The CDR3 spans 15 residues. With 0 bases clipped from V and 5 bases from J, the junction kept 5 bases outside the gene matches. In DNA, the CDR3 is TGTGCCACCAGCAGAGATCGGACAGGGAAGTATGGCTACACCTTC. As protein: CATSRDRTGKYGYTF.

The chain uses TRBV7-2 and TRBJ2-3; 13 positions agree with TRBD2. Per the germline V gene, CDR1 is SGHTA and CDR2 is FQGNSA. The ends lost 1 base at V and 4 bases at J; junction bases unmatched: 5. The CDR3 runs 17 residues. In DNA, the CDR3 is TGTGCCAGCAGCTTAGGACTAGCGGGGGGATTCTCAGATACGCAGTATTTT. Amino acids: CASSLGLAGGFSDTQYF.

This chain uses TRBV10-3 with TRBJ1-5; D gene uncertain. This CDR3 spans 16 amino acids. V was trimmed by 0 bases and J by 0 bases, leaving 9 bases between them. The germline V gene has CDR1 ENHRY and CDR2 SYGVKD. The CDR3 DNA reads as TGTGCCATCAGTGAGTCTACCGACCTTAGCAATCAGCCCCAGCATTTT. Translation gives CAISESTDLSNQPQHF.

The V gene is TRBV7-8, the J gene TRBJ1-2; D gene unclear. Trimming took 0 bases from V and 0 from J, leaving 14 bases between them. This CDR3 is built from 17 residues. CDR1 is SGHVS and CDR2 is FQNEAQ in the germline V gene. The CDR3 region is CASSLAHPGLANYGYTF. The CDR3 nucleotides read TGTGCCAGCAGCTTAGCGCACCCCGGTTTAGCTAACTATGGCTACACCTTC.

The CDR3 nucleotides are TGCGCCAGCAGCTTGGACGAGTTTTACGAGCAGTACTTC. Translation gives CASSLDEFYEQYF. This chain connects TRBV5-1 to TRBJ2-7; D is undetermined. CDR3 size: 13 residues. In germline, CDR1 is SGHRS, CDR2 YFSETQ. The V gene lost 0 bases and the J gene lost 4 bases, with 8 bases spanning the gap.

V and J are TRBV10-1 and TRBJ1-6; D not certain. The V and J ends lost 4 bases and 7 bases respectively, with 11 bases between them. The CDR3 sequence is 14 residues long. CDR1 and CDR2 from the germline V gene are WNHNN and SYGVQD (reference sequence). CDR3 bases: TGCGCCAGCAGTGTAGAGGGTCCCAATTCACCCCTCCACTTT. Its protein is CASSVEGPNSPLHF.

V is TRBV28 and J is TRBJ2-2; D not resolved. The CDR3 covers 16 residues. The V end lost 9 bases, the J end lost 3 bases, and 20 bases lay between the germline ends. Germline V gives CDR1 MDHEN, CDR2 SYDVKM. CDR3 sequence: CASRAYDWNYTGELFF. The CDR3 DNA sequence: TGTGCCAGTAGAGCCTACGACTGGAACTACACCGGGGAGCTGTTTTTT.

This clone was picked up one time. The chain joins TRBV7-2 to TRBJ2-1, with 10 bases matching TRBD2. V gave up 5 bases and J gave up 0 bases; unmatched junction bases: 7. CDR3 length: 17 residues. Germline V CDR1 and CDR2: SGHTA, FQGNSA. The CDR3 DNA follows: TGTGCCAGCAGCAGAGCTAGCGGGAGCAGCTCCTACAATGAGCAGTTCTTC. Protein sequence: CASSRASGSSSYNEQFF.

The gene calls are TRBV11-2 and TRBJ2-5, with 9 bases that match TRBD2. Germline V gene data show CDR1 as SGHAT and CDR2 as FQNNGV. With V trimmed by 3 bases and J by 2 bases, 4 bases remained unmatched. The CDR3 loop spans 15 amino acids. As DNA, the CDR3 is TGTGCCAGCAGCTTGGGGCTAGCGGGACAAGAGACCCAGTACTTC. This gives the protein CASSLGLAGQETQYF.

The CDR3 spells CATHFLGGGNEQFF. The DNA for the CDR3 is TGTGCCACCCACTTTTTGGGCGGGGGGAATGAGCAGTTCTTC. This chain connects TRBV2 to TRBJ2-1, with TRBD2 matching over 8 bases. This CDR3 has 14 amino acids. The V gene end was trimmed by 10 bases and the J gene end by 7 bases; junction bases not matched to a gene: 12. CDR1 SNHLY and CDR2 FYNNEI come from the germline V gene.

This chain links TRBV7-7 with TRBJ2-2; D tentatively reads TRBD1 or TRBD2 (5 bases each). CDR3 length: 15 residues. The germline V gene encodes CDR1 SSHAT and CDR2 FNYEAQ (reference sequence). The ends were cut back, 3 bases at V and 4 bases at J, with 12 bases in the middle. DNA of the CDR3: TGTGCCAGCAGCTTGGGACCTTATCTCACCGGGGAGCTGTTTTTT. It translates to CASSLGPYLTGELFF.